Listed below are T cell receptor beta chains from one sample, sequenced in a study of blood T cell repertoires in COVID-19. Clones were sequenced by immunoSEQ multiplex PCR, and TCRdb holds only the in-frame ones, with some missing. Of 200,000 or so clones detected, 80% to 90% appear once; the ten largest clones hold 3% to 4%. The sample consisted of PBMCs or T cells enriched from blood (not recorded which). The receptors stem from a woman aged 40 to 55 with acute COVID-19. CDR3s include the opening cysteine and the closing phenylalanine or tryptophan. A D gene is named only where the DNA matches it firmly. The size field is filled for only some rows; it gives once, few, many or a size class.

- | TRBJ1-1 | TRBV18 | - | TGTGCCAGCTCACTAAAGAGTCCGGGAGGAAACACTGAAGCTTTCTTT | CASSLKSPGGNTEAFF
TRBD2 | TRBJ2-7 | TRBV10-3 | once | TGTGCCATCAGTTTTACGGGAGGGCCCACCGGGTACGAGCAGTACTTC | CAISFTGGPTGYEQYF
- | TRBJ1-2 | TRBV4-2 | few | TGTGCCAGCAGCCAAGTTCAAAATAACTATGGCTACACCTTC | CASSQVQNNYGYTF
- | TRBJ1-5 | TRBV19 | few | TGTGCCAGTAGTTTGACAGAAGCGCGCAATCAGCCCCAGCATTTT | CASSLTEARNQPQHF
TRBD1 | TRBJ2-1 | TRBV24-1 | - | TGTGCCACCAGTGATCCCACAGGGGGCCCCAACAATGAGCAGTTCTTC | CATSDPTGGPNNEQFF
TRBD1 | TRBJ1-5 | TRBV28 | - | TGTGCCAGCAATTCGGGACAGGGGGGTAATCAGCCCCAGCATTTT | CASNSGQGGNQPQHF
- | TRBJ1-1 | TRBV28 | once | TGTGCCAGCAGTGTCGTAGATATGAACACTGAAGCTTTCTTT | CASSVVDMNTEAFF
- | TRBJ2-3 | TRBV6-5 | - | TGTGCCAGCAGGGAGACAGTGTCCAGCACAGATACGCAGTATTTT | CASRETVSSTDTQYF
- | TRBJ2-7 | TRBV4-1 | - | TGCGCCAGCAGCCAAGTTAGGCGGGACCTTACCTACGAGCAGTACTTC | CASSQVRRDLTYEQYF
- | TRBJ2-1 | TRBV28 | - | TGTGCCAGCAGTTCTCGCGAGCGTCCATCCAGTGAGCAGTTCTTC | CASSSRERPSSEQFF
TRBD1 | TRBJ1-2 | TRBV5-1 | - | TGCGCCAGCAGCACGGGACAGGGGGACACCTATGGCTACACCTTC | CASSTGQGDTYGYTF
- | TRBJ2-7 | TRBV28 | - | TGTGCCAGCAGTTCAGGGCCTCGGCAGTACTTC | CASSSGPRQYF
TRBD2 | TRBJ2-2 | TRBV2 | - | TGTGCCAGCAACCAGCGGGAGAACACCGGGGAGCTGTTTTTT | CASNQRENTGELFF
TRBD1 | TRBJ1-2 | TRBV19 | few | TGTGCCAGTAGTATAGCAGGGGGCCTTGATGGCTACACCTTC | CASSIAGGLDGYTF
- | TRBJ1-2 | TRBV4-1 | once | TGCGCCAGCAGCCAACCCCTAAGAAGCCCGGGGAATGGCTACACCTTC | CASSQPLRSPGNGYTF
TRBD2 | TRBJ2-3 | TRBV27 | - | TGTGCCAGCACTAAATCCGCCGGGACTAGCCCAGATACGCAGTATTTT | CASTKSAGTSPDTQYF
- | TRBJ2-1 | TRBV7-9 | - | TGTGCCAGCAGCTTACAGAATGAGCAGTTCTTC | CASSLQNEQFF
TRBD2 | TRBJ2-2 | TRBV19 | few | TGTGCCACTCTCGGGACTAGTCGCACCGGGGAGCTGTTTTTT | CATLGTSRTGELFF
TRBD2 | TRBJ2-1 | TRBV19 | once | TGTGCCAGTAGTATCGGGGGGTGGAATGAGCAGTTCTTC | CASSIGGWNEQFF
TRBD1 | TRBJ1-1 | TRBV29-1 | - | TGCAGCGTCAGTGGGAGACAGGGGGCAGTTGAAGCTTTCTTT | CSVSGRQGAVEAFF
- | TRBJ1-1 | TRBV19 | - | TGTGCCAGTAGTAGGACTGCTCAGAACACTGAAGCTTTCTTT | CASSRTAQNTEAFF
- | TRBJ1-2 | TRBV7-2 | - | TGTGCCAGCAGCGTTAGGGATACCTCGGGGGGCTACACCTTC | CASSVRDTSGGYTF
TRBD1 | TRBJ2-3 | TRBV9 | - | TGTGCCAGCAGCGTCCGTCCCGGGACAGGGGGCGGAGATACGCAGTATTTT | CASSVRPGTGGGDTQYF
TRBD2 | TRBJ2-7 | TRBV11-2 | - | TGTGCCAGCAGCTTAGTGAGGGGACTAGCACTATCCTACGAGCAGTACTTC | CASSLVRGLALSYEQYF
TRBD2 | TRBJ2-7 | TRBV3-1/TRBV3-2 | - | TGTGCCAGCAGCCAAGAACGGCTAGCGGGAGTAACCTACGAGCAGTACTTC | CASSQERLAGVTYEQYF
TRBD2 | TRBJ2-2 | TRBV11-3 | - | TGTGCCAGCAGCGCCCGGACTAGCGGGAGGGCCCGAAGGTCCGGGGAGCTGTTTTTT | CASSARTSGRARRSGELFF
- | TRBJ2-7 | TRBV7-2 | - | TGTGCCAGCAGCTCCTCGGCAGGGATCTCCTACGAGCAGTACTTC | CASSSSAGISYEQYF
- | TRBJ1-6 | TRBV7-2 | - | TGTGCCAGCAGCTTAGTGGGCAGTCGAAATTCACCCCTCCACTTT | CASSLVGSRNSPLHF
TRBD1 | TRBJ2-5 | TRBV18 | - | TGTGCCAGCTCACCATGGGGATACAGGGGTACCCAGTACTTC | CASSPWGYRGTQYF
TRBD2 | TRBJ2-7 | TRBV13 | - | TGTGCCAGCAGCCCGACGACTAGCGGGAGGGCCTCGAGAAACGAGCAGTACTTC | CASSPTTSGRASRNEQYF
- | TRBJ2-2 | TRBV2 | - | TGTGCCAGCAGTATCTCAGGGGTGACCGGGGAGCTGTTTTTT | CASSISGVTGELFF
TRBD2 | TRBJ2-7 | TRBV4-1 | - | TGCGCCAGCAGCCAAGTCGGGGGGAAAACCTCCTACGAGCAGTACTTC | CASSQVGGKTSYEQYF
TRBD2 | TRBJ2-7 | TRBV15 | once | TGTGCCACCAGCAGAGAAATTTCAGCTTTAGGGACTAGCGGAACCTACGAGCAGTACTTC | CATSREISALGTSGTYEQYF
- | TRBJ2-1 | TRBV18 | once | TGTGCCAGCTCACCAGAGCTCAGGGGAGTATCCTACAATGAGCAGTTCTTC | CASSPELRGVSYNEQFF
- | TRBJ1-3 | TRBV6-6 | - | TGTGCCAGCAGTTACGTGAGCTCTGGAAACACCATATATTTT | CASSYVSSGNTIYF
- | TRBJ1-1 | TRBV18 | - | TGTGCCAGCTCACCCCAGGGCATGAACACTGAAGCTTTCTTT | CASSPQGMNTEAFF
- | TRBJ2-3 | TRBV12-3/TRBV12-4 | - | TGTGCCAGCAGTACTCGCTCCGGGGATACGCAGTATTTT | CASSTRSGDTQYF
TRBD1 | TRBJ1-2 | TRBV27 | - | TGTGCCAGCAGTCCCGGGACAGGGGGCATCTATGGCTACACCTTC | CASSPGTGGIYGYTF
- | TRBJ2-7 | TRBV29-1 | - | TGCAGCGTTGAGTCAAACTCCTACGAGCAGTACTTC | CSVESNSYEQYF
TRBD2 | TRBJ2-1 | TRBV6-5 | - | TGTGCCAGCAGTTACGGGACTAGCGCCAATGAGCAGTTCTTC | CASSYGTSANEQFF
- | TRBJ2-3 | TRBV27 | - | TGTGCCAGCCGGGACACCAACACAGATACGCAGTATTTT | CASRDTNTDTQYF
TRBD1 | TRBJ2-3 | TRBV19 | - | TGTGCCAGTAGGGACAGGGGTGGCACAGATACGCAGTATTTT | CASRDRGGTDTQYF
- | TRBJ2-1 | TRBV25-1 | - | TGTGCCAGCAGTGAAGGTGGTATGGGACACGACAATGAGCAGTTCTTC | CASSEGGMGHDNEQFF
TRBD2 | TRBJ2-1 | TRBV11-2 | once | TGTGCCAGCAGCTTAGCTAGCGGGAGATGGAGGAGGCAGTTCTTC | CASSLASGRWRRQFF
- | TRBJ1-6 | TRBV5-1 | few | TGCGCCAGCAGTGACAGCGGGGGACCCCTCCACTTT | CASSDSGGPLHF
- | TRBJ1-5 | TRBV28 | - | TGTGCCAGCAGTACCCACTCAGGGAGCAATCAGCCCCAGCATTTT | CASSTHSGSNQPQHF
TRBD2 | TRBJ2-3 | TRBV6-4 | - | TGTGCCAGCGGGGACGGGAGGGGCACAGATACGCAGTATTTT | CASGDGRGTDTQYF
- | TRBJ1-2 | TRBV11-2 | few | TGTGCCAGCAGCTCAGCGGCCCAGGATGGCTACACCTTC | CASSSAAQDGYTF
- | TRBJ2-1 | TRBV12-3/TRBV12-4 | - | TGTGCCAGCAGTTCCTCACAGATAGGTGAGCAGTTCTTC | CASSSSQIGEQFF
- | TRBJ1-1 | TRBV27 | - | TGTGCCAGCAGTTTGGGGGGGTACAGCACTGAAGCTTTCTTT | CASSLGGYSTEAFF
- | TRBJ2-7 | TRBV7-9 | - | TGTGCCAGCAGCTTAGAAACCGGTGGGCAGTACTTC | CASSLETGGQYF
- | TRBJ1-5 | TRBV19 | - | TGTGCCAGTAGTTTTGGGGGGGCAGGGGATCAGCCCCAGCATTTT | CASSFGGAGDQPQHF
- | TRBJ2-7 | TRBV28 | - | TGTGCCAGTAAACGGGACTACGAGCAGTACTTC | CASKRDYEQYF
- | TRBJ2-6 | TRBV4-2 | - | TGTGCCAGCAGCCAAGATTTGACAGACGCCTTGGGGGCCAACGTCCTGACTTTC | CASSQDLTDALGANVLTF
- | TRBJ2-7 | TRBV27 | - | TGTGCCAGCAGTTTAGCTCCGGGGATGAACTCCTACGAGCAGTACTTC | CASSLAPGMNSYEQYF
- | TRBJ2-7 | TRBV5-6 | - | TGTGCCAGCAGCTTCCCGAGTGACTACGAGCAGTACTTC | CASSFPSDYEQYF
TRBD1 | TRBJ2-3 | TRBV29-1 | - | TGCAGCGTAACAGGGGGGAGCACAGATACGCAGTATTTT | CSVTGGSTDTQYF
TRBD1 | TRBJ1-2 | TRBV28 | - | TGTGCCAGCAGTGAGGACAGGGGCTATGGCTACACCTTC | CASSEDRGYGYTF